The count of the clone carrying this TCR beta chain is one. The DNA is left out, because the CDR3 cannot be placed on it with certainty; the CDR3 is given as TCRdb lists it. The CDR3 has 22 residues if both end residues are counted. Germline CDR1 DFQATT, CDR2 SNEGSKA (reference sequence). The source of the sample is a study of blood T cells in healthy people across ages. Combining a sample-barcoded 5' primer with a J-beta primer mix, a second PCR ran for about 7 to 11 cycles. In TCRdb, the 5' RACE reads were re-called with MiXCR into one record per CDR3 protein. The repertoire holds 1.5 million to 2 million distinct CDR3 sequences, with roughly 30% as singletons.

The chain carries TRBV20-1 and TRBJ2-3; TRBD1, as called in the table, went unchecked against the DNA. The clonotype was recovered from a woman in her thirties in good health. The source material was blood. The CDR3 loop is CSARRTGEETQYFGPGTDTRYF.